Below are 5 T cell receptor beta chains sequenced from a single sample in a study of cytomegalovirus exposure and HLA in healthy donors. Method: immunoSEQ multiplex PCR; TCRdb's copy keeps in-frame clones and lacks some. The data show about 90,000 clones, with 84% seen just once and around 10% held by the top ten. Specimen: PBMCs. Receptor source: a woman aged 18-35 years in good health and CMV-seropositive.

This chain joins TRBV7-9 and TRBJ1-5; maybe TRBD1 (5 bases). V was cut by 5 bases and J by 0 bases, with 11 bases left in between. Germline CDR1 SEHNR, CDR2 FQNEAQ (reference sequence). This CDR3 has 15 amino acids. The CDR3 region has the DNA TGTGCCAGCAGCAATTACGGGGGTAGCAATCAGCCCCAGCATTTT. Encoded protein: CASSNYGGSNQPQHF.

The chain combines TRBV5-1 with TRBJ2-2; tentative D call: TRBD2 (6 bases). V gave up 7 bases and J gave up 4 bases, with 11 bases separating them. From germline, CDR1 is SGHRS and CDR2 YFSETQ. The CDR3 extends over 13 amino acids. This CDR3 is CASGDSSTGELFF. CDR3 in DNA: TGCGCCAGCGGGGACTCATCCACCGGGGAGCTGTTTTTT.

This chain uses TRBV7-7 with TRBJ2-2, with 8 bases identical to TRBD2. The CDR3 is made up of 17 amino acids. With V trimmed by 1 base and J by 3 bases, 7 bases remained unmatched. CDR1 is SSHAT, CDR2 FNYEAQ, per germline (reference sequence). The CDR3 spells CASSLGPGGPDTGELFF. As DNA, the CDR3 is TGTGCCAGCAGCTTAGGCCCGGGGGGGCCGGACACCGGGGAGCTGTTTTTT. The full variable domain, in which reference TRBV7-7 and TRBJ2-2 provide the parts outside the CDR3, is GAGVSQSPRYKVTKRGQDVTLRCDPISSHATLYWYQQALGQGPEFLTYFNYEAQPDKSGLPSDRFSAERPEGSISTLTIQRTEQRDSAMYRCASSLGPGGPDTGELFFGEGSRLTVL.

The CDR3 DNA follows: TGTGCCAGCAGGAGGGTGGGGAACGCCTATAATTCACCCCTCCACTTT. It translates to CASRRVGNAYNSPLHF. The chain combines TRBV27 with TRBJ1-6; D uncertain. Germline V gene sequence: CDR1 MNHEY, CDR2 SMNVEV (reference sequence). The CDR3 consists of 16 residues. Trimming removed 6 bases at V and 2 bases at J, with 14 bases between.

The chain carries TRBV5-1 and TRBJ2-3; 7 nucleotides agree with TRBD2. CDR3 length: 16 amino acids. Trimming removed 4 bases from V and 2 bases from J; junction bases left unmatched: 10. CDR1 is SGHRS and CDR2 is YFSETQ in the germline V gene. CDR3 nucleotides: TGCGCCAGCAGCAACCCTCTAGCGGTAGACACAGATACGCAGTATTTT. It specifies CASSNPLAVDTDTQYF.